The sequence of this T cell receptor beta chain was determined in a study of vaccination effects on CD4 cells after COVID-19. Points on this clone: Its antigen is not identified.

Here immunoSEQ multiplex PCR was the method, and the copy in TCRdb shows in-frame clones only, minus some. The sample has about 71,000 clones, 80% seen once. Prior to sequencing, the ViraFEST assay stimulated PBMC with viral peptide pools, which expanded the antigen-specific CD4+ T cells. Cells that had been cultured for roughly 9 days were the source of isolated CD4+ T cells. People in the vaccine group had not been infected with SARS-CoV-2 before, and their nucleocapsid antibodies were negative. Germline values: CDR1 SGHRS, CDR2 YFSETQ. The V end was cut by 3 bases, the J end by 6 bases, with 18 bases between. This CDR3 has 15 amino acids.

The TCR sequence derives from a human donor who received a COVID-19 vaccine. The rearrangement uses TRBV5-1 and TRBJ1-2; the D is unclear. This specimen consisted of CD4+ T cells from PBMCs cultured with SARS-CoV-2 spike peptides, obtained before COVID-19 vaccination. The chain's CDR3 is CASSYSYGNENGYTF. CDR3 nucleotide sequence: TGCGCCAGCAGCTACTCCTATGGAAATGAGAATGGCTACACCTTC.